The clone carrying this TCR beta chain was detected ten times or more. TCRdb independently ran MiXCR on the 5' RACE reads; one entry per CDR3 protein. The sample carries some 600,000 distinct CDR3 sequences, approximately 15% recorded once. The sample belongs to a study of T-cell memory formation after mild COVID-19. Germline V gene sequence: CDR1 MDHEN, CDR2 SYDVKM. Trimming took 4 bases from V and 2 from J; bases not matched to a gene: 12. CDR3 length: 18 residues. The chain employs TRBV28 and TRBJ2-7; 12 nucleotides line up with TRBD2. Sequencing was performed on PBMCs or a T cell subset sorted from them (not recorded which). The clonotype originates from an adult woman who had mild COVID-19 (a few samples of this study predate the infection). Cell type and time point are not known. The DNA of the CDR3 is TGTGCCAGCAGTTGGGACGGGACTAGCGGGTCATGGCCCTACGAGCAGTACTTC. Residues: CASSWDGTSGSWPYEQYF.